The rows below give T cell receptor beta chains drawn from one sample of a study of T cell therapy after organ transplantation. Repertoires were generated with immunoSEQ multiplex PCR, while TCRdb's copy carries only in-frame clones and drops some. The table shows roughly 2,500 clones, with around four fifths occurring only once. Their antigens remain unidentified. Sequenced material: CD8+ T cells from blood, taken after autologous CMV-specific T cell therapy. Source of these receptors: a human patient who had received a solid organ transplant and had CMV disease. Some T cells may be transferred from the graft donor. Each CDR3 is given with its conserved first and last residue. Fields, in order: D gene, V gene, clone size, J gene, CDR3 protein, CDR3 DNA. D genes are given only for firm matches. Clone size is stated in some rows and not others, as once, few, many or a class when expanded.

TRBD1,TRBV11-2,-,TRBJ1-2,CASSLAGQGAGGYTF,TGTGCCAGCAGCTTAGCGGGACAGGGGGCGGGAGGCTACACCTTC
-,TRBV27,-,TRBJ1-5,CASSYPQPQHF,TGTGCCAGCAGTTACCCCCAGCCCCAGCATTTT
-,TRBV6-5,few,TRBJ1-2,CAIGEGSYGYTF,TGTGCCATTGGGGAAGGATCATATGGCTACACCTTC
-,TRBV7-9,once,TRBJ2-1,CASSPRSYNEQFF,TGTGCCAGCAGCCCCCGCTCCTACAATGAGCAGTTCTTC
TRBD1,TRBV13,-,TRBJ2-1,CASSFPGQGHNEQFF,TGTGCCAGCAGCTTCCCGGGACAGGGACACAATGAGCAGTTCTTC
TRBD1,TRBV2,-,TRBJ2-3,CASSTDRDRVLTFDGTDTQYF,TGTGCCAGCAGTACAGACCGGGACAGGGTGTTAACGTTTGATGGCACAGATACGCAGTATTTT
-,TRBV27,-,TRBJ2-7,CASSPWSGTPYEQYF,TGTGCCAGCAGTCCCTGGTCAGGGACCCCCTACGAGCAGTACTTC
-,TRBV27,-,TRBJ2-4,CASSPRSPDPDIQYF,TGTGCCAGCAGTCCCCGGAGCCCAGACCCGGACATTCAGTACTTC
TRBD1,TRBV28,-,TRBJ2-4,CASSTTGEAKNIQYF,TGTGCCAGCAGCACTACAGGGGAGGCCAAAAACATTCAGTACTTC
-,TRBV11-2,-,TRBJ2-7,CASSLGRLYEQYF,TGTGCCAGCAGCTTAGGACGACTTTACGAGCAGTACTTC
-,TRBV28,-,TRBJ2-7,CASSLHPGGKGYEQYF,TGTGCCAGCAGTTTACATCCCGGGGGCAAGGGGTACGAGCAGTACTTC
TRBD1,TRBV6-5,-,TRBJ2-5,CASTWDRGQETQYF,TGTGCCAGCACCTGGGACAGGGGGCAGGAGACCCAGTACTTC
TRBD2,TRBV7-9,-,TRBJ2-7,CASSLLAGYEQYF,TGTGCCAGCAGCTTACTAGCGGGATACGAGCAGTACTTC
-,TRBV19,-,TRBJ2-7,CASSLGTPLGYEQYF,TGTGCCAGTAGTCTTGGGACTCCGCTTGGCTACGAGCAGTACTTC
TRBD2,TRBV11-2,-,TRBJ2-1,CASSLGLAGANEQFF,TGTGCCAGCAGCTTAGGACTAGCGGGAGCCAATGAGCAGTTCTTC
-,TRBV7-8,-,TRBJ1-2,CASSLAFLEGYTF,TGTGCCAGCAGCTTAGCGTTTTTGGAAGGCTACACCTTC
-,TRBV7-9,-,TRBJ2-7,CASSQDYTNRDEQYF,TGCGCCAGCAGCCAAGATTACACAAACCGAGATGAGCAGTACTTC
TRBD2,TRBV7-8,-,TRBJ2-5,CASSPRTSGRSGETQYF,TGTGCCAGCAGCCCAAGGACTAGCGGGAGATCCGGTGAGACCCAGTACTTC
-,TRBV5-6,-,TRBJ2-3,CASSLGQGRADTQYF,TGTGCCAGCAGCTTGGGGCAGGGAAGGGCAGATACGCAGTATTTT
-,TRBV5-4,once,TRBJ2-7,CASSQDYTNRDEQYF,TGCGCCAGCAGCCAAGATTACACAAACCGAGATGAGCAGTACTTC
-,TRBV2,-,TRBJ2-7,CASRGLAGAGEQYF,TGTGCCAGCCGAGGCTTGGCAGGGGCGGGCGAGCAGTACTTC
TRBD1,TRBV9,-,TRBJ2-1,CASSVATGGSLVNEQFF,TGTGCCAGCAGCGTAGCTACAGGGGGCAGCTTGGTGAATGAGCAGTTCTTC
-,TRBV7-8,few,TRBJ2-5,CASSGLRTQETQYF,TGTGCCAGCAGCGGGCTTCGGACACAAGAGACCCAGTACTTC
TRBD2,TRBV19,once,TRBJ2-1,CASSTTSGSSYNEQFF,TGTGCCAGTAGTACTACTAGCGGGAGCTCCTACAATGAGCAGTTCTTC
-,TRBV27,-,TRBJ2-3,CASSPISRRGTDTQYF,TGTGCCAGCAGTCCTATCTCGCGTCGAGGCACAGATACGCAGTATTTT
-,TRBV19,-,TRBJ2-7,CASSIRTDSWEQYF,TGTGCCAGTAGTATTCGGACTGATTCCTGGGAGCAGTACTTC
-,TRBV27,large,TRBJ2-1,CASCPLGAGPYNEQFF,TGTGCCAGCTGTCCTCTGGGGGCGGGCCCCTACAATGAGCAGTTCTTC
-,TRBV27,-,TRBJ1-5,CASSLCQGAFSPSIF,-
-,TRBV7-3,few,TRBJ2-1,CASRDGTGSYNEQFF,TGTGCCAGCAGGGACGGGACCGGCTCCTACAATGAGCAGTTCTTC
TRBD1,TRBV19,-,TRBJ2-2,CASSMGQETGELFF,TGTGCCAGTAGTATGGGACAGGAGACCGGGGAGCTGTTTTTT
-,TRBV6-1,-,TRBJ1-2,CASSERRTANYGYTF,TGTGCCAGCAGTGAAAGAAGGACAGCTAACTATGGCTACACCTTC
-,TRBV27,-,TRBJ2-1,CASSLKGYNEQFF,TGTGCCAGCAGTTTAAAGGGGTACAATGAGCAGTTCTTC
-,TRBV6-5,-,TRBJ2-5,CASSYPETQYF,TGTGCCAGCAGTTACCCAGAGACCCAGTACTTC
TRBD1,TRBV28,few,TRBJ2-1,CASSLAAGGYNEQFF,TGTGCCAGCAGTTTAGCGGCAGGGGGTTACAATGAGCAGTTCTTC
TRBD2,TRBV7-6,-,TRBJ2-7,CASSLAGGPLNEQYF,TGTGCCAGCAGCTTAGCGGGAGGGCCCCTCAACGAGCAGTACTTC
-,TRBV7-9,-,TRBJ2-7,CASSLGDGYEQYF,TGTGCCAGCAGCTTAGGGGACGGCTACGAGCAGTACTTC
TRBD1,TRBV28,-,TRBJ2-5,CASSQLTGKETQYF,TGTGCCAGCAGTCAACTGACAGGGAAAGAGACCCAGTACTTC
-,TRBV5-4,-,TRBJ1-2,CASSVSTNYGYTF,TGTGCCAGCAGCGTTTCGACTAACTATGGCTACACCTTC
-,TRBV15,once,TRBJ2-7,CATSDRRAYEQYF,TGTGCCACCTCGGACAGAAGAGCCTACGAGCAGTACTTC
-,TRBV7-9,-,TRBJ2-7,CASSLEWGGSYEQYF,TGTGCCAGCAGCTTAGAGTGGGGTGGCTCCTACGAGCAGTACTTC
-,TRBV7-4,-,TRBJ1-2,CASRINRSGYTF,TGTGCAAGTCGAATTAATAGGAGTGGCTACACCTTC
-,TRBV27,-,TRBJ1-2,CASSLSPTGYGYTF,TGTGCCAGCAGTTTATCCCCGACAGGATATGGCTACACCTTC
-,TRBV7-9,-,TRBJ2-5,CASSFDYQETQYF,TGTGCCAGCAGCTTTGACTACCAAGAGACCCAGTACTTC
-,TRBV6-1,-,TRBJ2-5,CASKFWDATQETQYF,TGTGCCAGCAAGTTTTGGGACGCCACTCAAGAGACCCAGTACTTC
-,TRBV6-4,-,TRBJ2-3,CASSGGNTDTQYF,TGTGCCAGCAGCGGCGGCAACACAGATACGCAGTATTTT
-,TRBV4-3,-,TRBJ2-5,CAREVWETQYF,TGCGCCAGGGAGGTGTGGGAGACCCAGTACTTC
TRBD2,TRBV6-4,-,TRBJ2-3,CASSDSLAGGDTQYF,TGTGCCAGCAGTGACTCACTAGCGGGAGGAGATACGCAGTATTTT
-,TRBV30,-,TRBJ1-3,CAWSARGSGNTIYF,TGTGCCTGGAGCGCGCGGGGCTCTGGAAACACCATATATTTT
-,TRBV7-9,-,TRBJ2-7,CASSLQANEQYF,TGTGCCAGCAGCCTCCAAGCCAACGAGCAGTACTTC
TRBD1,TRBV4-2,-,TRBJ1-4,CASSQAIGQGVSNEKLFF,TGTGCCAGCAGCCAAGCGATAGGACAGGGAGTTTCTAATGAAAAACTGTTTTTT
TRBD1,TRBV6-5,-,TRBJ1-6,CASSPGQDGNSPLHF,TGTGCCAGCAGTCCCGGACAGGATGGGAATTCACCCCTCCACTTT
TRBD1,TRBV7-9,few,TRBJ2-7,CASSFAGGGDEQYF,TGTGCCAGCAGCTTTGCAGGGGGCGGCGACGAGCAGTACTTC
TRBD1,TRBV18,-,TRBJ2-7,CASSPWLTGASYEQYF,TGTGCCAGCTCACCTTGGCTTACAGGGGCCTCCTACGAGCAGTACTTC
-,TRBV4-3,-,TRBJ1-5,CASSQDRQFSNQPQHF,TGCGCCAGCAGCCAAGATCGACAATTTAGCAATCAGCCCCAGCATTTT
TRBD1,TRBV28,-,TRBJ1-6,CASSSSTGFLMLSNSPLHF,TGTGCCAGCAGTTCGTCGACAGGGTTTTTGATGCTTTCAAATTCACCCCTCCACTTT